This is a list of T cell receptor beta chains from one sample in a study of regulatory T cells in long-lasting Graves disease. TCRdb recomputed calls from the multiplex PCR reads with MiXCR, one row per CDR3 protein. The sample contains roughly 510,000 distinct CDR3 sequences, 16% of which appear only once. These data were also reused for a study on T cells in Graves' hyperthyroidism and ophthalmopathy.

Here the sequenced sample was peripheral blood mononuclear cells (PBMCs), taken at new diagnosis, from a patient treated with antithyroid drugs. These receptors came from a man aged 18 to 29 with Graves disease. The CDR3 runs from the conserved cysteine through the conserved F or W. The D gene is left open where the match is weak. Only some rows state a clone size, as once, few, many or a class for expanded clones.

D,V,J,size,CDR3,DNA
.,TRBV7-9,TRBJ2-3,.,CASSLYVRATDTQYF,TGTGCCAGCAGCTTGTATGTGCGGGCCACAGATACGCAGTATTTT
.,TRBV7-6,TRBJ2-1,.,CASSPTLNSYNEQFF,TGTGCCAGCAGCCCGACCCTAAATTCCTACAATGAGCAGTTCTTC
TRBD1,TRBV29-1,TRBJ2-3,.,CSVGQGANVDTQYF,TGCAGCGTCGGACAGGGGGCGAATGTAGATACGCAGTATTTT
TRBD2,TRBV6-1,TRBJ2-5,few,CASTQRTSGTLRETQYF,TGTGCCAGCACCCAACGGACTAGCGGGACTCTAAGGGAGACCCAGTACTTC
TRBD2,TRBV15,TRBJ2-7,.,CATSREAGGGTTYEQYF,TGTGCCACCAGCAGAGAGGCGGGAGGGGGGACTACCTACGAGCAGTACTTC
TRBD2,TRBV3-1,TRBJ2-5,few,CASSHPGLAGDWLGETQYF,TGTGCCAGCAGCCATCCCGGACTAGCGGGAGACTGGCTAGGAGAGACCCAGTACTTC
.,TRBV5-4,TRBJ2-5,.,CASSLASYQETQYF,TGTGCCAGCAGCTTGGCGTCTTACCAAGAGACCCAGTACTTC
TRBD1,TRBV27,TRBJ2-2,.,CASSFGQGGPPGELFF,TGTGCCAGCAGTTTCGGACAGGGGGGACCCCCCGGGGAGCTGTTTTTT
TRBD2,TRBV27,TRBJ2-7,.,CASRLGLAGVYEQYF,TGTGCCAGCAGACTAGGACTAGCGGGAGTCTACGAGCAGTACTTC
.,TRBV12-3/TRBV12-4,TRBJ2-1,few,CASSLSGPSYNEQFF,TGTGCCAGCAGTTTGAGCGGGCCTTCCTACAATGAGCAGTTCTTC